This note documents a single T cell receptor beta chain sequence. With 4 bases removed from V and 7 bases from J, the gap between germline ends came to 7 bases. The germline CDR1 and CDR2 sequences are MDHEN and SYDVKM. CDR3 length equals 11 residues. The sample comes from a study of blood T cell repertoires in COVID-19. For the study at large: The United States, Italy and Spain supplied acute and convalescent COVID-19 samples. PBMCs, B-cell-depleted T cells, or T cells provided the cDNA or gDNA that made up the material.

In the original processing: Reference gene primer amplification in the assay estimated nucleated cell counts. TCRdb's copy holds only in-frame clones and misses some; the assay was immunoSEQ multiplex PCR. D and trimming were read from the DNA, whereas the V and J calls and clone size are those reported in that table. Among approximately 150,000 clones, approximately 80% were seen once, and the ten largest hold about 5%. The receptor was isolated from a woman in her forties or fifties with acute or convalescent COVID-19. Sequencing was done on a sample of peripheral blood. This chain connects TRBV28 to TRBJ1-1; D is undetermined. The CDR3 sequence: CASSSSDEAFF. Written as DNA, the CDR3 is TGTGCCAGCAGTTCCTCAGATGAAGCTTTCTTT.